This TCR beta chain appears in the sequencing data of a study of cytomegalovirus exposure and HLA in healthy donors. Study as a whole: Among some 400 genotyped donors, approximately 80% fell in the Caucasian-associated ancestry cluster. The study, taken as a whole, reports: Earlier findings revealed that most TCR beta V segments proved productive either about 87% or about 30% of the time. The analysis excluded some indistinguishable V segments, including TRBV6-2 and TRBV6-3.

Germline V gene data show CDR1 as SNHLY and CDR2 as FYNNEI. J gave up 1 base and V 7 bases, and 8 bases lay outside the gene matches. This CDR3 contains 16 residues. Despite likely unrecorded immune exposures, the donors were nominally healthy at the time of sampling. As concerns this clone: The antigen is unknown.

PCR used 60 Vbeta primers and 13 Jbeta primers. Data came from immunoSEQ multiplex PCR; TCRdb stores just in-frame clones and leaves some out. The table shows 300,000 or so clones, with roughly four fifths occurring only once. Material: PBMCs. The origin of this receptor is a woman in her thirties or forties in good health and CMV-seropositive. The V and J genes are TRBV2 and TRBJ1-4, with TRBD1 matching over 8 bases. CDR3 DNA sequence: TGTGCCAGCACCCAGACAGGGGATGGAACTAATGAAAAACTGTTTTTT. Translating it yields CASTQTGDGTNEKLFF.